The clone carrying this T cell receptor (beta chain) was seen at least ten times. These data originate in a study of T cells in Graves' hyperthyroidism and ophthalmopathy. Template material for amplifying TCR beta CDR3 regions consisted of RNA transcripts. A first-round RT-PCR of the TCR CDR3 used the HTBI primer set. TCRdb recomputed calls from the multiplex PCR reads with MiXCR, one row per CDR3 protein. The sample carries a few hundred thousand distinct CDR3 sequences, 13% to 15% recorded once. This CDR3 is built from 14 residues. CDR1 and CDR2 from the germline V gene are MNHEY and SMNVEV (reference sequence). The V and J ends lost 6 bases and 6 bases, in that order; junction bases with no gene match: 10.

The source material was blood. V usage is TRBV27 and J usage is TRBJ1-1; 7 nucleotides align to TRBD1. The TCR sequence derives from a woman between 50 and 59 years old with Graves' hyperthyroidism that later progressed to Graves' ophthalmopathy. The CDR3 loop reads CASRQDRTGAEAFF. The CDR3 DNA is TGTGCCAGCAGACAGGACAGGACCGGGGCTGAAGCTTTCTTT.